This T cell receptor beta chain was obtained from a study of OX40 agonist ivuxolimab in advanced cancers. Study information: Patients received ivuxolimab, an agonistic anti-OX40 (CD134) antibody. Earlier treatment with anti-PD-1, anti-PD-L1 or anti-CTLA-4 was permitted, and about 40% had received some. Of mixed ages from 23 to 79 and averaging 60 years, the group was over 80% male.

Trimming took 3 bases from V and 10 from J, leaving 18 bases between them. The CDR3 extends over 15 amino acids. CDR1 SNHLY and CDR2 FYNNEI come from the germline V gene. The table came from immunoSEQ multiplex PCR; TCRdb's copy has only in-frame clones and leaves some out. The sample records about 70,000 clones, 70% to 90% being singletons. Overall study findings and caveats: On average, CD8+ T cells had more expanded clones than CD4+.

This clone was observed a few times. Its antigen is not identified. This chain connects TRBV2 to TRBJ1-4, with D perhaps matching TRBD1 (6 bases). The receptor was isolated from an adult with an advanced solid tumor such as melanoma, head and neck, liver or kidney cancer. Material: CD4+ or CD8+ T cells sorted from blood, obtained in a trial of the OX40 agonist ivuxolimab. DNA for the CDR3: TGTGCCAGCAGTGAGTTTTCAGGGGTCGCGGGAAAACTGTTTTTT. Protein product: CASSEFSGVAGKLFF.